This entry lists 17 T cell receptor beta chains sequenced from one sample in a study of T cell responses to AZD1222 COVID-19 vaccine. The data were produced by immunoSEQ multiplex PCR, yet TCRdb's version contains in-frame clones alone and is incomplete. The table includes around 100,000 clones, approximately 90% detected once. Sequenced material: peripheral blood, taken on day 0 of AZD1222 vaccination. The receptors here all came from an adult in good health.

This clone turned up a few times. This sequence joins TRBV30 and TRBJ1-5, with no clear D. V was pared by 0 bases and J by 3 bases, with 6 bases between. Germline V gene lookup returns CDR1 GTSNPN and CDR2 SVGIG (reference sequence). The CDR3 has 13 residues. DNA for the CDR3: TGTGCCTGGAGTGTGGAGACCAATCAGCCCCAGCATTTT. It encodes CAWSVETNQPQHF.

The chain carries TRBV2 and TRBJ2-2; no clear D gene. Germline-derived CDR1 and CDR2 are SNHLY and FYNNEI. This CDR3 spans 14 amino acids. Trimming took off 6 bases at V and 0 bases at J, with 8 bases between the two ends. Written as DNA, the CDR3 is TGTGCCAGCAGCAAGGGAACGAACACCGGGGAGCTGTTTTTT. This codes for CASSKGTNTGELFF.

The CDR3: CASTGQGYSPLHF. In DNA, the CDR3 is TGTGCCAGCACTGGACAGGGGTATTCACCCCTCCACTTT. This sequence joins TRBV12-3 or TRBV12-4 and TRBJ1-6, with 9 positions matching TRBD1. The CDR3 is 13 residues long. The ends lost 7 bases at V and 8 bases at J; junction bases unmatched: 3.

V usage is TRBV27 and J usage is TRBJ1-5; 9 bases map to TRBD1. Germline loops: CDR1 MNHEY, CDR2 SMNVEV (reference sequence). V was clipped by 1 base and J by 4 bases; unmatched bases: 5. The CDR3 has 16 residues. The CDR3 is CASSLYPGQGNQPQHF. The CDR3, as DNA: TGTGCCAGCAGTTTATACCCAGGACAGGGGAATCAGCCCCAGCATTTT.

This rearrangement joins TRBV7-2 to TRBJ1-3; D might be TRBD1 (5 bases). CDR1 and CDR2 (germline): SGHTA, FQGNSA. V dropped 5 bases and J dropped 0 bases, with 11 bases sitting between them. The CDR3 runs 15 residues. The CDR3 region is CASSPGTLSGNTIYF. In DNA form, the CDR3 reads TGTGCCAGCAGCCCCGGGACCCTCTCTGGAAACACCATATATTTT.

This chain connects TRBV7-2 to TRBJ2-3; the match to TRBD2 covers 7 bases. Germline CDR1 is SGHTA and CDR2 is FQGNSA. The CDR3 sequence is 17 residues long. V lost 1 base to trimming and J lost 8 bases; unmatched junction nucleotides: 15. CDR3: CASSLVIFRAGEATQYF. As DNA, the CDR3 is TGTGCCAGCAGCTTAGTAATTTTCCGGGCGGGAGAGGCTACGCAGTATTTT.

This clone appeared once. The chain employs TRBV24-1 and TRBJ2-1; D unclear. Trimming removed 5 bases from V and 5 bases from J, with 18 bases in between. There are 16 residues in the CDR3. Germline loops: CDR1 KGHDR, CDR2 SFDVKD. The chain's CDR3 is CATSVRAAPGHNEQFF. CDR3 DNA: TGTGCCACCAGTGTTAGGGCAGCCCCAGGACACAATGAGCAGTTCTTC.

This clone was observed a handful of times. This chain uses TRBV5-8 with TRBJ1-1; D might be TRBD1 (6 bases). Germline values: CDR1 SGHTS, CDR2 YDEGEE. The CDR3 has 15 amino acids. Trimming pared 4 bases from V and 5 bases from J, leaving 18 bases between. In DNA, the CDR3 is TGTGCCAGCAGCCCGCTTACGGGGGCGGAAACTGAAGCTTTCTTT. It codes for CASSPLTGAETEAFF.

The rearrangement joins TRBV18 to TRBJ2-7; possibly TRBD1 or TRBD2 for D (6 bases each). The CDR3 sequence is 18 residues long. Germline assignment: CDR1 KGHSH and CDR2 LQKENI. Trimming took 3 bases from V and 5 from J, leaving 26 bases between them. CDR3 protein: CASSPMEGGVGSRDEQYF. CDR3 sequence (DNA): TGTGCCAGCTCACCTATGGAGGGGGGTGTTGGATCCCGAGACGAGCAGTACTTC. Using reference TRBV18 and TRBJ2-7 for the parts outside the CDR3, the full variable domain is NAGVMQNPRHLVRRRGQEARLRCSPMKGHSHVYWYRQLPEEGLKFMVYLQKENIIDESGMPKERFSAEFPKEGPSILRIQQVVRGDSAAYFCASSPMEGGVGSRDEQYFGPGTRLTVT.

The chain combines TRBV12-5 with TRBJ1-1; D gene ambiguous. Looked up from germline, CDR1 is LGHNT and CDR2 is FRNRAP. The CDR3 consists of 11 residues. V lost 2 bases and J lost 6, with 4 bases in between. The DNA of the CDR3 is TGTGCTAGTGGTTTGTTCGCTGAAGCTTTCTTT. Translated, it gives CASGLFAEAFF.

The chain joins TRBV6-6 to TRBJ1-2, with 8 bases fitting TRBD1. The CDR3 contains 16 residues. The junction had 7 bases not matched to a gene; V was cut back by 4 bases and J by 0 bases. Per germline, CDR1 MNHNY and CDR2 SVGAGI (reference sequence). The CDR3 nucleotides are TGTGCCAGCAGTTCGGGTGGGACAGGAACTAACTATGGCTACACCTTC. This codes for CASSSGGTGTNYGYTF.

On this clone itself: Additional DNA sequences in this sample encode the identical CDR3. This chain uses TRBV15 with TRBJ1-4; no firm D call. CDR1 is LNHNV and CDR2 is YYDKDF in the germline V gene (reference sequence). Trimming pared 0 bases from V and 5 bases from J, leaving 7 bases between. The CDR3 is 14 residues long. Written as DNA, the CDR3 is TGTGCCACCAGCAGAGATCGGGGAAATGAAAAACTGTTTTTT. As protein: CATSRDRGNEKLFF.

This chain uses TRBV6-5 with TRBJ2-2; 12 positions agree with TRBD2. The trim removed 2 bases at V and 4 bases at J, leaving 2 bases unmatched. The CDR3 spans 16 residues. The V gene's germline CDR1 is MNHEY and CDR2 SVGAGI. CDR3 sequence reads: CASSYRGLAGTGELFF. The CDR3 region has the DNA TGTGCCAGCAGTTACCGGGGACTAGCGGGCACCGGGGAGCTGTTTTTT.

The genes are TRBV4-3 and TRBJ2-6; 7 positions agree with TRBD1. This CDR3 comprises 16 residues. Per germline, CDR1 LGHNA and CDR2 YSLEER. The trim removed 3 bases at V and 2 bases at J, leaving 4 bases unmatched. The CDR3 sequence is CASSQAQGTGANVLTF. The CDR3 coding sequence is TGCGCCAGCAGCCAGGCACAGGGGACTGGGGCCAACGTCCTGACTTTC.

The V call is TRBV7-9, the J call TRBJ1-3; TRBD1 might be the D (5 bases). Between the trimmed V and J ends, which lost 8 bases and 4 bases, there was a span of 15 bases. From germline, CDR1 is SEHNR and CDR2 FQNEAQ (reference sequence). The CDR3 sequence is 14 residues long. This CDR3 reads CASDYGAQGNTIYF. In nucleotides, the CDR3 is TGTGCCAGCGATTACGGGGCTCAAGGAAACACCATATATTTT.

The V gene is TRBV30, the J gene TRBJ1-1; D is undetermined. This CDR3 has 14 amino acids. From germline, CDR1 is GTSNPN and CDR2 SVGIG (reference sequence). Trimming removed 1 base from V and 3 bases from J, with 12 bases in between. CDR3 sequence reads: CAWSGPLRHTEAFF. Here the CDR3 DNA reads TGTGCCTGGAGTGGGCCCCTACGTCACACTGAAGCTTTCTTT.

In DNA, the CDR3 is TGTGCCAGCAGTCGCCCTTCACTAACCGGGGAGCTGTTTTTT. Translating it yields CASSRPSLTGELFF. This chain uses TRBV27 with TRBJ2-2, with no clear D. CDR1 and CDR2 from the germline V gene are MNHEY and SMNVEV (reference sequence). There are 14 residues in the CDR3. V lost 5 bases and J lost 5, with 12 bases in between.